In its sample, the clone carrying this T cell receptor beta chain was seen a few times. Its antigen remains unknown. This CDR3 has 17 residues. Germline CDR1 MRHNA, CDR2 SNTAGT. V shed 0 bases, J shed 0 bases, and the junction held 5 bases outside the gene matches. This record belongs to a study of shared clonotypes between healthy human individuals. Points from the study as a whole: With four donors compared, approximately 5% of naive CD4 clonotypes were shared.

CD4+ cell separation produced CD45RA+ naive and CD45RA-negative memory subsets. Sequencing used immunoSEQ multiplex PCR; TCRdb keeps in-frame clones, though not all of them. This sample yields about 1 million clones, of which about 75% are seen a single time; about 1.4% belongs to the top ten. This sequence was found in a man aged 18 to 29 in good health. Sequenced material: memory CD4+ T cells sorted from blood. Stated subset: CD45RA-negative fraction. The V and J genes are TRBV6-4 and TRBJ2-3, with 8 positions matching TRBD2. DNA for the CDR3: TGTGCCAGCAGTGACTCTAGTAGCGGGACTAGCACAGATACGCAGTATTTT. Amino acid sequence: CASSDSSSGTSTDTQYF.